The entry below gives a single T cell receptor (beta chain) sequence along with its context. Its antigen remains unknown. This sample is part of a study of graft-versus-host responses after intestinal transplantation. In germline, CDR1 is MGHRA, CDR2 YSYEKL. Trimming removed 1 base from V and 3 bases from J, with 13 bases in between. This CDR3 is built from 15 residues. TCRdb's copy holds only in-frame clones and misses some; the assay was immunoSEQ multiplex PCR. Of around 100,000 clones in the sample, over 85% were seen once. Study outcomes and limitations: Allografts of patients with graft-donor T cell macrochimerism showed high graft-versus-host to host-versus-graft clone ratios.

The source was unstimulated CD8+ T cells sorted from spleen or lymph node cells, collected before intestinal transplant. This chain links TRBV4-1 with TRBJ2-7, with a possible D match to TRBD1 (5 bases). The sequence was obtained from a human donor who received an intestinal transplant. The chain's CDR3 is CASSQVAREHYEQYF. CDR3 nucleotide sequence: TGCGCCAGCAGCCAAGTAGCCAGGGAACACTACGAGCAGTACTTC.